The TCR beta chain described here comes from a study of beta chain features in type 1 diabetes. V lost 7 bases to trimming and J lost 3 bases, with 9 bases between them. The CDR3 has 12 residues. The V gene's germline CDR1 is LNHDA and CDR2 SQIVND (reference sequence). In all sorted populations, purity surpassed 95%. Investigators reverse transcribed all isolated RNA, so they sequenced expressed TCRB transcripts. TCRdb's copy holds only in-frame clones and misses some; the assay was immunoSEQ multiplex PCR. The data show 500,000 to 800,000 clones, with around 12% seen just once and around 0.12% held by the top ten. Remarks on this clone: Its matching antigen is unknown.

Findings and caveats of the study: Sampled from patients, naive, central memory and Treg TCRB repertoires appeared more similar than those sampled from healthy donors. Type 1 diabetes patients had TCRB CDR3s that were shorter (moderately but significantly so) in all four CD4+ subsets. Junctions at VDJ sites from type 1 diabetes patients had fewer insertions and more deletions.

The sample comprised naive CD4+ T cells from blood. This clonotype was obtained from a man aged 25 to 45 with type 1 diabetes. The V gene is TRBV19, the J gene TRBJ1-2, with D hard to call. The CDR3: CASKREDYGYTF. CDR3 bases: TGTGCCAGTAAAAGGGAGGACTATGGCTACACCTTC. The whole variable domain, filled in from reference TRBV19 and TRBJ1-2, reads DGGITQSPKYLFRKEGQNVTLSCEQNLNHDAMYWYRQDPGQGLRLIYYSQIVNDFQKGDIAEGYSVSREKKESFPLTVTSAQKNPTAFYLCASKREDYGYTFGSGTRLTVV.